This TCR beta chain was sequenced in a study of OX40 agonist ivuxolimab in advanced cancers. Looking at the study overall: Patients were roughly 81% male with ages about 23 to 79, mean 60.

TCRdb's table, derived via immunoSEQ multiplex PCR, lists solely in-frame clones and lacks some. The sample lists 74,000 or so clones, around nine tenths occurring once. The CDR3 is 17 amino acids. Trimming removed 1 base from V and 5 bases from J, with 18 bases in between. Per germline, CDR1 SGHVS and CDR2 FQNEAQ. A remark on this clone: Its antigen is not known.

Overall study results and limits: Among the nonresponders, some also had low normalized T-cell clonal expansion. At 0.1 to 3.0 mg/kg and by week 6, CD4+ and CD8+ T cells in the blood had expanded clonally.

The sample consisted of CD4+ or CD8+ T cells sorted from blood, taken in a trial of the OX40 agonist ivuxolimab. This chain connects TRBV7-8 to TRBJ1-5; unclear D gene. The clonotype was recovered from an adult with an advanced solid tumor such as melanoma, head and neck, liver or kidney cancer. DNA of the CDR3: TGTGCCAGCAGCTTAGAAATAGCTGAGGTTTGGGATCAGCCCCAGCATTTT. Translation: CASSLEIAEVWDQPQHF.